Listed here are 22 T cell receptor beta chains from one sample, sequenced in a study of cytomegalovirus exposure and HLA in healthy donors. Researchers ran the PCR with 60 Vbeta and 13 Jbeta primers. Sequencing was performed with immunoSEQ multiplex PCR; in TCRdb, only in-frame clones are kept and a portion is missing. The sample shows over 65,000 clones, and 0.95% to 1.3% sits with its ten largest clones. The sample was PBMCs. Receptors originate from a woman aged 25 to 39 in good health and CMV-seronegative.

The rearrangement links TRBV30 to TRBJ2-1; perhaps TRBD2 as D (5 bases). Germline loops: CDR1 GTSNPN, CDR2 SVGIG (reference sequence). This CDR3 has 12 residues. Between the trimmed V and J ends, which lost 0 bases and 13 bases, there was a span of 13 bases. The DNA of the CDR3 is TGTGCCTGGAGTGTATCGACCGGGATACAGTTCTTC. Its protein is CAWSVSTGIQFF.

Remarks on this clone: This same CDR3 is encoded by further DNA sequences in the sample. The rearrangement links TRBV4-2 to TRBJ1-5; 7 bases map to TRBD1. This CDR3 has 15 residues. CDR1 is LGHNA, CDR2 YNFKEQ, per germline. V was clipped by 0 bases and J by 6 bases; unmatched bases: 5. In DNA form, the CDR3 reads TGTGCCAGCAGCCAAGATGGAGGGGGCGGTCAGCCCCAGCATTTT. Its protein is CASSQDGGGGQPQHF.

The rearrangement links TRBV25-1 to TRBJ2-3, with TRBD1 matching over 11 bases. Germline lookup yields CDR1 MGHDK and CDR2 SYGVNS. V lost 4 bases and J lost 5; bases outside the gene matches: 5. This CDR3 region has 15 residues. This chain's CDR3 is CASSAGTGGGDTQYF. The CDR3 DNA reads TGTGCCAGCAGTGCGGGGACAGGGGGGGGAGATACGCAGTATTTT.

The J gene is TRBJ1-1, the V gene TRBV27, with D possibly being TRBD1 (5 bases). The CDR3 contains 13 residues. V was pared by 5 bases and J by 0 bases, with 7 bases between. CDR1 and CDR2 (germline): MNHEY, SMNVEV (reference sequence). The CDR3 DNA reads TGTGCCAGCAGTGACAGCGTGAACACTGAAGCTTTCTTT. Its protein product is CASSDSVNTEAFF.

The chain links TRBV18 to TRBJ2-7, with TRBD2 matching 9 bases. The CDR3 length is 19 residues. J gave up 1 base and V 3 bases, and 16 bases lay outside the gene matches. CDR1 KGHSH and CDR2 LQKENI come from the germline V gene. In nucleotides, the CDR3 is TGTGCCAGCTCACCCCTTCCCGGGACTAGCACTAGTAGGTCCTACGAGCAGTACTTC. Translation gives CASSPLPGTSTSRSYEQYF.

The chain couples TRBV4-1 to TRBJ1-6; TRBD1 might be the D (5 bases). CDR3 length equals 15 residues. The ends were cut back, 2 bases at V and 10 bases at J, with 15 bases in the middle. Germline CDR1 is MGHRA and CDR2 is YSYEKL. The CDR3 spells CASSQLRVQGSPLHF. The DNA of the CDR3 is TGCGCCAGCAGCCAACTCAGGGTTCAAGGATCACCCCTCCACTTT.

The chain carries TRBV5-1 and TRBJ1-2, with D uncertain. The CDR3 is 14 residues long. V lost 4 bases to trimming and J lost 7 bases, with 17 bases between them. From germline, CDR1 is SGHRS and CDR2 YFSETQ. CDR3 DNA: TGCGCCAGCAGCCCCGGGTCTCCCACCCCTGGCTACACCTTC. Protein sequence: CASSPGSPTPGYTF.

The rearrangement links TRBV6-1 to TRBJ2-1; D unresolved. The CDR3 is made up of 14 amino acids. V was shortened by 6 bases and J by 0 bases, with 9 bases between the two germline ends. The germline gives CDR1 MNHNS, CDR2 SASEGT. The CDR3 bases are TGTGCCAGCAGCGCTCTTAGCTCCTACAATGAGCAGTTCTTC. Amino acid sequence: CASSALSSYNEQFF.

The rearrangement joins TRBV5-1 to TRBJ1-1, with D possibly being TRBD1 (5 bases). This CDR3 is built from 15 residues. Germline V gene sequence: CDR1 SGHRS, CDR2 YFSETQ. The ends were cut back, 0 bases at V and 4 bases at J, with 13 bases in the middle. Written as DNA, the CDR3 is TGCGCCAGCAGCTTGGTTGGGGGAGGCGGCACTGAAGCTTTCTTT. Translation: CASSLVGGGGTEAFF. Based on the CDR3 plus reference TRBV5-1 and TRBJ1-1, the full variable domain is KAGVTQTPRYLIKTRGQQVTLSCSPISGHRSVSWYQQTPGQGLQFLFEYFSETQRNKGNFPGRFSGRQFSNSRSEMNVSTLELGDSALYLCASSLVGGGGTEAFFGQGTRLTVV.

The V call is TRBV28, the J call TRBJ2-1; D is ambiguous. CDR1 and CDR2 from the germline V gene are MDHEN and SYDVKM. The CDR3 has 13 residues. V lost 6 bases and J 3 bases, leaving 9 bases between the germline ends. The CDR3 region has the DNA TGTGCCAGCAGGAGTCTAGACTACAATGAGCAGTTCTTC. Translating it yields CASRSLDYNEQFF.

The chain is built from TRBV5-4 and TRBJ2-6, with D perhaps TRBD1 (6 bases). The CDR3 sequence is 16 residues long. Trimming removed 5 bases from V and 0 bases from J, with 12 bases in between. Per the germline V gene, CDR1 is SGHNT and CDR2 is YYREEE (reference sequence). CDR3 sequence: CASRQQGGSGANVLTF. CDR3 nucleotides: TGTGCCAGCAGACAACAGGGTGGCTCTGGGGCCAACGTCCTGACTTTC.

The rearrangement uses TRBV5-4 and TRBJ1-1, with TRBD1 as a possible D gene (5 bases). Germline CDR1 and CDR2: SGHNT and YYREEE (reference sequence). V lost 3 bases, J lost 5 bases, and 8 bases lay in between. This CDR3 is built from 12 residues. CDR3 DNA sequence: TGTGCCAGCAGCTCCAGGGATACTGAAGCTTTCTTT. It encodes CASSSRDTEAFF.

J is TRBJ1-2 and V is TRBV5-4; unclear D gene. Trimming removed 0 bases at V and 4 bases at J, with 10 bases between. Germline V lookup: CDR1 SGHNT, CDR2 YYREEE (reference sequence). The CDR3 totals 14 residues. As DNA, the CDR3 is TGTGCCAGCAGCTTGGAGGCAGCGGCCTATGGCTACACCTTC. Its translation is CASSLEAAAYGYTF.

This chain uses TRBV2 with TRBJ2-7, with a possible D match to TRBD1 (6 bases). The CDR3 spans 13 residues. The V and J ends lost 4 bases and 5 bases respectively, with 12 bases between them. The germline V gene encodes CDR1 SNHLY and CDR2 FYNNEI. The CDR3 protein is CASSAEGEDEQYF. For the CDR3, the DNA is TGTGCCAGCAGTGCAGAGGGGGAAGACGAGCAGTACTTC.

The chain couples TRBV25-1 to TRBJ2-7, with TRBD1 matching 10 bases. Germline values: CDR1 MGHDK, CDR2 SYGVNS. The CDR3 is made up of 14 amino acids. Losses at the gene ends were 8 bases for V and 2 bases for J; bases not matched to a gene: 6. CDR3 coding DNA: TGTGCCAGCGTAGCAGGACAGGGGGCCTACGAGCAGTACTTC. It encodes CASVAGQGAYEQYF.

This chain uses TRBV6-1 with TRBJ2-4, with D perhaps matching TRBD1 (6 bases). CDR1 is MNHNS, CDR2 SASEGT, per germline. The CDR3 has 14 residues. V lost 0 bases and J lost 12, with 15 bases in between. The CDR3 protein is CASSEARPGDTQYF. CDR3 coding DNA: TGTGCCAGCAGTGAAGCCAGGCCAGGGGACACTCAGTACTTC.

V and J are TRBV19 and TRBJ1-3; 7 nucleotides align to TRBD1. The CDR3 covers 14 residues. The germline CDR1 and CDR2 sequences are LNHDA and SQIVND (reference sequence). V was pared by 5 bases and J by 2 bases, with 3 bases of the junction left unmatched. CDR3 sequence reads: CASSWTGPGNTIYF. In nucleotides, the CDR3 is TGTGCCAGTAGTTGGACAGGCCCTGGAAACACCATATATTTT.

V gene TRBV2 combines with J gene TRBJ2-3; perhaps TRBD1 as D (5 bases). Germline loops: CDR1 SNHLY, CDR2 FYNNEI. This CDR3 comprises 13 residues. Trimming left V 6 bases short and J 6 bases short, with 13 bases between. The CDR3 sequence is CASSPPRADTQYF. CDR3 nucleotide sequence: TGTGCCAGCAGCCCACCCAGGGCGGATACGCAGTATTTT.

V and J are TRBV6-5 and TRBJ2-2, with 7 bases fitting TRBD2. V gave up 11 bases and J gave up 6 bases; unmatched junction bases: 6. This CDR3 has 12 residues. The germline CDR1 and CDR2 sequences are MNHEY and SVGAGI. CDR3 DNA sequence: TGTGCCGCCTCGGGGGGTCCCGGGGAGCTGTTTTTT. Residues: CAASGGPGELFF.

The chain is built from TRBV4-2 and TRBJ1-4; D remains unclear. V shed 2 bases and J shed 5 bases, with 15 bases lying between them. The CDR3 runs to 16 residues. Germline V gene sequence: CDR1 LGHNA, CDR2 YNFKEQ. CDR3 DNA: TGTGCCAGCAGCCAATCCGGTACAGAACTCAATGAAAAACTGTTTTTT. This gives the protein CASSQSGTELNEKLFF.

The chain joins TRBV19 to TRBJ2-1; D may be TRBD2 (5 bases). The CDR3 runs to 14 residues. Trimming stripped 4 bases from V and 8 bases from J, with 15 bases between. Germline CDR1 and CDR2: LNHDA and SQIVND (reference sequence). The CDR3 loop is CASSTLTSPHEQFF. The CDR3 coding sequence is TGTGCCAGTAGTACCCTCACTAGTCCCCATGAGCAGTTCTTC.

The chain recombines TRBV7-9 with TRBJ2-1; tentative D call: TRBD2 (5 bases). Germline loops: CDR1 SEHNR, CDR2 FQNEAQ (reference sequence). The CDR3 loop spans 14 amino acids. The V gene lost 1 base and the J gene lost 5 bases, with 9 bases spanning the gap. DNA for the CDR3: TGTGCCAGCAGCTTAGGGCTAGCCCACAATGAGCAGTTCTTC. It yields the protein CASSLGLAHNEQFF.